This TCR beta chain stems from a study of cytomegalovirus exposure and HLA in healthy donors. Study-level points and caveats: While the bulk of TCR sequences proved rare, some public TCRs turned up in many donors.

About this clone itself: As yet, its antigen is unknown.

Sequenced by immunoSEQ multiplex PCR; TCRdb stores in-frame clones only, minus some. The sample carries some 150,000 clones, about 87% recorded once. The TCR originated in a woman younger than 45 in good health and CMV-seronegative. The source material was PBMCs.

As DNA, the CDR3 is TGTGCCAGCAGTTTAATAGTGAACACTGAAGCTTTCTTT. Translating gives CASSLIVNTEAFF. This chain links TRBV27 with TRBJ1-1, with no clear D. V was pared by 2 bases and J by 0 bases, with 4 bases between. The CDR3 spans 13 residues. Germline V gives CDR1 MNHEY, CDR2 SMNVEV (reference sequence).